This TCR beta chain was sequenced for a study of chemoradiotherapy in HPV16-positive cancers. Study details: Candidate HPV-specific T-cell clones and common TCR motifs came from functional assays in a couple of HPV16-positive patients.

Study-wide results and limits: Only a couple of HPV16-positive patients supplied the functional HPV-specificity definition. Better recurrence-free survival went with HPV-responsive T-cell expansion in HPV16-positive patients.

TCRdb's copy holds only in-frame clones and misses some; the assay was immunoSEQ multiplex PCR. The table lists 9,500 to 15,000 clones, less than 75% of them singletons. Note on this clone: Its antigen remains unknown.

Samples were taken several times over chemoradiotherapy. Germline loops: CDR1 SGDLS, CDR2 YYNGEE. There are 16 residues in the CDR3. Trimming removed 4 bases from V and 2 bases from J; junction bases left unmatched: 8. This clonotype was sampled from a human donor with HPV-associated anogenital cancer. This specimen was collected from a patient who underwent chemoradiotherapy. This chain connects TRBV9 to TRBJ2-3; 9 nucleotides align to TRBD1. CDR3 DNA: TGTGCCAGCAGCCAAGGCGGGGACAGGGACACAGATACGCAGTATTTT. Residues: CASSQGGDRDTDTQYF.